This T cell receptor beta chain appears in the sequencing data of a study of blood T cell repertoires in COVID-19. Study-wide context: Sources were T cells, B-cell-depleted T cells, or PBMCs; the material itself was cDNA or gDNA.

CDR3 length: 17 amino acids. The V segment lost 3 bases and the J segment 5 bases; nucleotides outside the gene matches: 12. CDR1 is LGHDT and CDR2 is YNNKEL in the germline V gene (reference sequence). In the original workflow: Counts of nucleated cells, estimated from reference gene primer amplification, were obtained. Assay used: immunoSEQ multiplex PCR; TCRdb lists only in-frame clones, some missing. V and J calls and clone size are copied from that table; D and trimming were computed from the DNA. The data show some 240,000 clones, with about nine tenths seen just once and more than 5.5% held by the top ten.

This chain links TRBV3-1 (or the pseudogene TRBV3-2) with TRBJ2-1; 8 positions agree with TRBD2. The material sequenced was peripheral blood. The receptor comes from a man aged 55-75 years who had recovered from COVID-19. The CDR3 loop is CASSHPASSGRHNEQFF. DNA of the CDR3: TGTGCCAGCAGCCACCCAGCGTCGAGCGGGAGACACAATGAGCAGTTCTTC.